This T cell receptor beta chain emerged from a study of cytomegalovirus exposure and HLA in healthy donors. Both 60 Vbeta primers and 13 Jbeta primers went into the PCR. The data were produced by immunoSEQ multiplex PCR, yet TCRdb's version contains in-frame clones alone and is incomplete. The sample table includes approximately 140,000 clones. There are 13 residues in the CDR3. The ends were cut back, 0 bases at V and 3 bases at J, with 7 bases in the middle. The germline CDR1 and CDR2 sequences are SGHRS and YFSETQ. Sequencing input: PBMCs. The chain employs TRBV5-1 and TRBJ2-7, with D uncertain. This clonotype was sampled from a woman aged 35 to 49 in good health and CMV-seronegative. CDR3 nucleotide sequence: TGCGCCAGCAGCTTGGTATTCGGCTACGAGCAGTACTTC. Protein: CASSLVFGYEQYF.